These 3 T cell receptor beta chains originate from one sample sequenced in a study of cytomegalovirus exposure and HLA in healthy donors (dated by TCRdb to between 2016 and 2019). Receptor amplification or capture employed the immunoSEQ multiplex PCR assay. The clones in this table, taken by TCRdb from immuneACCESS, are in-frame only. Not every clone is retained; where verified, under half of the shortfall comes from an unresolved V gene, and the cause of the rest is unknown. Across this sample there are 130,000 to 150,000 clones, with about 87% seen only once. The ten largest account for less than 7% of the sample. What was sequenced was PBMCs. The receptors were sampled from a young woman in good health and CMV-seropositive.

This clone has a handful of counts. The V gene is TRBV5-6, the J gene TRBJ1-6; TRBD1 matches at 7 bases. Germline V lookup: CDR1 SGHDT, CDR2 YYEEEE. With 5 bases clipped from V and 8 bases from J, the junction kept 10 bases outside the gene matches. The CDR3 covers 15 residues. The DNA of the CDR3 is TGTGCCAGCAGAATATTCCGGGACAGAGATTCACCCCTCCACTTT. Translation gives CASRIFRDRDSPLHF. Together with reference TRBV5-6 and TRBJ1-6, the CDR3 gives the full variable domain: DAGVTQSPTHLIKTRGQQVTLRCSPKSGHDTVSWYQQALGQGPQFIFQYYEEEERQRGNFPDRFSGHQFPNYSSELNVNALLLGDSALYLCASRIFRDRDSPLHFGNGTRLTVT.

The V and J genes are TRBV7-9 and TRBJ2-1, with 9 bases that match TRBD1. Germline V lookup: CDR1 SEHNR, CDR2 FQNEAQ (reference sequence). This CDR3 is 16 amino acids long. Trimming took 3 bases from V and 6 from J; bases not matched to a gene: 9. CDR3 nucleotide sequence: TGTGCCAGCAGCTTTGGGGGGACAGGGCTCCTCAATGAGCAGTTCTTC. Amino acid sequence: CASSFGGTGLLNEQFF.

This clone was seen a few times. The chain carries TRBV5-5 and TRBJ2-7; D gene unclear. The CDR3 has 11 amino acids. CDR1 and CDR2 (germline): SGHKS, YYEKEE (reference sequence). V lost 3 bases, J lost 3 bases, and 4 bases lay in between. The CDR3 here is CASSSYYEQYF. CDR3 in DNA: TGTGCCAGCAGCTCGTACTACGAGCAGTACTTC.